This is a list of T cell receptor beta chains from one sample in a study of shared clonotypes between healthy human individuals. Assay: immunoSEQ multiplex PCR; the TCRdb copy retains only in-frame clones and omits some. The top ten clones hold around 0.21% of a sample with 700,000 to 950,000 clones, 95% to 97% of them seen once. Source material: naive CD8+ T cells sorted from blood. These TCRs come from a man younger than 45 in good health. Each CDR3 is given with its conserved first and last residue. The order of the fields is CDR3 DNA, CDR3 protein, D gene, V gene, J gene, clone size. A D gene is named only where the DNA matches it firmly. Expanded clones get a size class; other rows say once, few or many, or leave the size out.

cdr3_nt: TGTGCCAGCAGCGTAGCACAGGGAGCCTACGAGCAGTACTTC
cdr3_aa: CASSVAQGAYEQYF
d_call: NA
v_call: TRBV9
j_call: TRBJ2-7
clone_size: NA

cdr3_nt: TGTGCCAGCAGCCCATCTAGCGGGAGGGCAGTAAGCACCGGGGAGCTGTTTTTT
cdr3_aa: CASSPSSGRAVSTGELFF
d_call: TRBD2
v_call: TRBV7-2
j_call: TRBJ2-2
clone_size: NA

cdr3_nt: TGTGCCAGCAGCTCCCGGACTGGGGGAGGCACTGAAGCTTTCTTT
cdr3_aa: CASSSRTGGGTEAFF
d_call: NA
v_call: TRBV7-9
j_call: TRBJ1-1
clone_size: NA

cdr3_nt: TGCGCCACCGCAGGGGGTCCGGGTGGTGGTTCCTACGAGCAGTACTTC
cdr3_aa: CATAGGPGGGSYEQYF
d_call: TRBD1
v_call: TRBV10-1
j_call: TRBJ2-7
clone_size: once

cdr3_nt: TGTGCCAGCAGCTCCGGGACACCTAACTATGGCTACACCTTC
cdr3_aa: CASSSGTPNYGYTF
d_call: NA
v_call: TRBV6-5
j_call: TRBJ1-2
clone_size: NA

cdr3_nt: TGTGCCAGCAGCTTAGATACGGGTAGCGGGAGAGGCACAGATACGCAGTATTTT
cdr3_aa: CASSLDTGSGRGTDTQYF
d_call: TRBD2
v_call: TRBV11-3
j_call: TRBJ2-3
clone_size: NA

cdr3_nt: TGTGCCAGCAGCCTACTCCGAGGGGAAGCTTTCTTT
cdr3_aa: CASSLLRGEAFF
d_call: NA
v_call: TRBV16
j_call: TRBJ1-1
clone_size: NA

cdr3_nt: TGCAGCGTCCGCATGGGGAACACCGGGGAGCTGTTTTTT
cdr3_aa: CSVRMGNTGELFF
d_call: NA
v_call: TRBV29-1
j_call: TRBJ2-2
clone_size: NA

cdr3_nt: TGTGCCAGCAGTAACGGTATTAGCAATCAGCCCCAGCATTTT
cdr3_aa: CASSNGISNQPQHF
d_call: NA
v_call: TRBV6-5
j_call: TRBJ1-5
clone_size: few

cdr3_nt: TGTGCCAGCAGCGAAGGGACAGAACCTTATTTTGGCTACGAGCAGTACTTC
cdr3_aa: CASSEGTEPYFGYEQYF
d_call: TRBD1
v_call: TRBV7-9
j_call: TRBJ2-7
clone_size: NA

cdr3_nt: TGTGCCAGCAGCGACCACAACAGGGAGGTGAAAGGCTACACCTTC
cdr3_aa: CASSDHNREVKGYTF
d_call: NA
v_call: TRBV7-9
j_call: TRBJ1-2
clone_size: NA

cdr3_nt: TGTGCCAGCAGCTTGGCCGAGCTAGGGTCGTTCACTGAAGCTTTCTTT
cdr3_aa: CASSLAELGSFTEAFF
d_call: NA
v_call: TRBV5-6
j_call: TRBJ1-1
clone_size: NA

cdr3_nt: TGTGCCAGCAGCTTGGGGCAGGGTAGCCAGCCCCAGCATTTT
cdr3_aa: CASSLGQGSQPQHF
d_call: NA
v_call: TRBV5-6
j_call: TRBJ1-5
clone_size: NA

cdr3_nt: TGTGCCAGCCGCGGCTTATCCTACGAGCAGTACTTC
cdr3_aa: CASRGLSYEQYF
d_call: NA
v_call: TRBV19
j_call: TRBJ2-7
clone_size: NA

cdr3_nt: TGTGCCAGCAGCCCGGGACAGGGGTGGGACGGGGAGCTGTTTTTT
cdr3_aa: CASSPGQGWDGELFF
d_call: TRBD1
v_call: TRBV7-2
j_call: TRBJ2-2
clone_size: NA

cdr3_nt: TGTGCCAGCAATATGACTCCGGGACTCACGCCTGACGAGCAGTACTTC
cdr3_aa: CASNMTPGLTPDEQYF
d_call: NA
v_call: TRBV27
j_call: TRBJ2-7
clone_size: once

cdr3_nt: TGTGCCAGCAGTATGGGAGGCCTTCCGTACGAGCAGTACTTC
cdr3_aa: CASSMGGLPYEQYF
d_call: NA
v_call: TRBV28
j_call: TRBJ2-7
clone_size: NA

cdr3_nt: TGTGCCAGCAGCTTCTTTACTAGCGGGAACACAGATACGCAGTATTTT
cdr3_aa: CASSFFTSGNTDTQYF
d_call: TRBD2
v_call: TRBV11-2
j_call: TRBJ2-3
clone_size: NA

cdr3_nt: TGTGCCAGCAGTTTATATTCCGGGATGGGGTTCGATGAGCAGTTCTTC
cdr3_aa: CASSLYSGMGFDEQFF
d_call: NA
v_call: TRBV27
j_call: TRBJ2-1
clone_size: NA

cdr3_nt: TGTGCCAGCAGTGAAGTAGTAAGCTCCTACGAGCAGTACTTC
cdr3_aa: CASSEVVSSYEQYF
d_call: NA
v_call: TRBV6-1
j_call: TRBJ2-7
clone_size: NA

cdr3_nt: TGTGCCAGTAGTATAGATCCCGCCACATATAATAGCAATCAGCCCCAGCATTTT
cdr3_aa: CASSIDPATYNSNQPQHF
d_call: NA
v_call: TRBV19
j_call: TRBJ1-5
clone_size: NA

cdr3_nt: TGCGCCAGCAGGGGACAGGACTATGGCTACACCTTC
cdr3_aa: CASRGQDYGYTF
d_call: TRBD1
v_call: TRBV10-2
j_call: TRBJ1-2
clone_size: NA

cdr3_nt: TGTGCCACCAGCAGAGAGAGGGACCTCAATGAGCAGTTCTTC
cdr3_aa: CATSRERDLNEQFF
d_call: NA
v_call: TRBV15
j_call: TRBJ2-1
clone_size: NA